This record covers a single T cell receptor beta chain. What it recognizes is unknown. This sample stems from a study of T cell repertoires in ileal Crohn's disease. Study in general: Operated complications were stricturing disease (roughly 61%) and penetrating disease (39%). At postoperative colonoscopy, neoterminal ileum biopsies were taken as M6.

Study-level results: Compared with non-smokers, active smokers at surgery showed more clonal expansions.

Time point given: neoterminal ileum biopsy at postoperative endoscopy, about 6 months after surgery. CDR1 and CDR2 (germline): GTSNPN, SVGIG (reference sequence). The CDR3 runs to 14 residues. Losses at the gene ends were 2 bases for V and 3 bases for J; bases not matched to a gene: 3. The protocol was immunoSEQ multiplex PCR, while the TCRdb copy is restricted to in-frame clones and leaves out a portion. The sample shows fewer than 8,000 clones, about 70% of them seen only once. The J gene is TRBJ2-3, the V gene TRBV30, with 9 bases that match TRBD2. The sequence was collected from an adult with Crohn's disease. Sequencing was carried out using ileal tissue. Here the CDR3 DNA reads TGTGCCTGGAGTATTAGCGGGGGAACAGATACGCAGTATTTT. Amino acid sequence: CAWSISGGTDTQYF.